The rows below give T cell receptor beta chains drawn from one sample of a study of yellow fever vaccine responses in identical twins. TCRdb redid the calling of the RT-PCR reads with MiXCR, one entry per CDR3 protein. The sample records roughly 1,100 distinct CDR3 sequences, 80% to 85% being singletons. Specimen: T cells from blood (PBMCs), unsorted or a sorted subset (not recorded which), collected before or after yellow fever vaccination (not recorded which). The receptor set was obtained from a female donor who received the yellow fever vaccine. The CDR3 runs from the conserved cysteine through the conserved F or W. The D gene is left open where the match is weak. Clone size is stated in some rows and not others, as once, few, many or a class when expanded.

d_call: TRBD1; j_call: TRBJ1-5; v_call: TRBV7-2; clone_size: NA; cdr3_aa: CASSPDRGGQPQHF; cdr3_nt: TGTGCCAGCAGCCCCGACAGGGGCGGTCAGCCCCAGCATTTT
d_call: NA; j_call: TRBJ2-5; v_call: TRBV7-9; clone_size: NA; cdr3_aa: CASSSQTPAQETQYF; cdr3_nt: TGTGCCAGCAGCTCCCAAACACCTGCGCAGGAGACCCAGTACTTC
d_call: TRBD1; j_call: TRBJ1-1; v_call: TRBV4-1; clone_size: NA; cdr3_aa: CASSHFAAGGYEAFF; cdr3_nt: TGCGCCAGCAGCCACTTCGCCGCAGGGGGCTACGAAGCTTTCTTT
d_call: NA; j_call: TRBJ2-1; v_call: TRBV5-4; clone_size: NA; cdr3_aa: CASQHNFGNEQFF; cdr3_nt: TGTGCCAGTCAGCACAATTTTGGGAATGAGCAGTTCTTC
d_call: NA; j_call: TRBJ2-6; v_call: TRBV29-1; clone_size: NA; cdr3_aa: CSVEGHHSGANVLTF; cdr3_nt: TGCAGCGTTGAAGGTCACCACTCTGGGGCCAACGTCCTGACTTTC
d_call: NA; j_call: TRBJ2-1; v_call: TRBV13; clone_size: NA; cdr3_aa: CASSTPLLNEQFF; cdr3_nt: TGTGCCAGCAGCACCCCCTTATTAAATGAGCAGTTCTTC
d_call: NA; j_call: TRBJ2-7; v_call: TRBV5-5; clone_size: few; cdr3_aa: CASSVQGYEQYF; cdr3_nt: TGTGCCAGCAGCGTTCAGGGCTACGAGCAGTACTTC
d_call: TRBD2; j_call: TRBJ2-1; v_call: TRBV5-4; clone_size: once; cdr3_aa: CASSLVSGTTYNEQFF; cdr3_nt: TGTGCCAGCAGCTTGGTTAGCGGGACCACCTACAATGAGCAGTTCTTC
d_call: TRBD2; j_call: TRBJ2-1; v_call: TRBV28; clone_size: once; cdr3_aa: CASSFRDYLNEQFF; cdr3_nt: TGTGCCAGCAGTTTCCGGGACTACTTGAATGAGCAGTTCTTC
d_call: NA; j_call: TRBJ2-7; v_call: TRBV7-3; clone_size: NA; cdr3_aa: CASSSVRAYEQYF; cdr3_nt: TGTGCCAGCAGCTCCGTCAGGGCCTACGAGCAGTACTTC
d_call: NA; j_call: TRBJ1-5; v_call: TRBV3-1; clone_size: NA; cdr3_aa: CASSPGPNQPQHF; cdr3_nt: TGTGCCAGCAGCCCGGGCCCCAATCAGCCCCAGCATTTT
d_call: NA; j_call: TRBJ2-7; v_call: TRBV2; clone_size: once; cdr3_aa: CASRYTGTPTYEQYF; cdr3_nt: TGTGCCAGCAGGTATACCGGGACTCCTACCTACGAGCAGTACTTC
d_call: NA; j_call: TRBJ2-3; v_call: TRBV5-1; clone_size: NA; cdr3_aa: CASSLFGGGTDTQYF; cdr3_nt: TGCGCCAGCAGCTTGTTCGGTGGGGGCACAGATACGCAGTATTTT
d_call: TRBD2; j_call: TRBJ2-1; v_call: TRBV20-1; clone_size: NA; cdr3_aa: CSARDPTSGAYNEQFF; cdr3_nt: TGCAGTGCTAGAGATCCCACTAGCGGCGCCTACAATGAGCAGTTCTTC
d_call: NA; j_call: TRBJ2-7; v_call: TRBV28; clone_size: NA; cdr3_aa: CASIGWQPPYEQYF; cdr3_nt: TGTGCCAGCATAGGATGGCAGCCTCCCTACGAGCAGTACTTC
d_call: TRBD1; j_call: TRBJ2-1; v_call: TRBV7-6; clone_size: NA; cdr3_aa: CASSLVQTGGEQFF; cdr3_nt: TGTGCCAGCAGCTTAGTGCAGACAGGGGGCGAGCAGTTCTTC
d_call: NA; j_call: TRBJ2-1; v_call: TRBV4-3; clone_size: NA; cdr3_aa: CASSQDWATSSYNEQFF; cdr3_nt: TGCGCCAGCAGCCAAGATTGGGCTACTAGCTCCTACAATGAGCAGTTCTTC
d_call: TRBD2; j_call: TRBJ2-3; v_call: TRBV11-1; clone_size: NA; cdr3_aa: CASSLVAGGDTQYF; cdr3_nt: TGTGCCAGCAGCTTAGTAGCGGGAGGGGATACGCAGTATTTT
d_call: NA; j_call: TRBJ1-4; v_call: TRBV14; clone_size: NA; cdr3_aa: CASSPGYRVGREKLFF; cdr3_nt: TGTGCCAGCAGCCCTGGTTACAGGGTCGGTCGTGAAAAACTGTTTTTT
d_call: NA; j_call: TRBJ2-1; v_call: TRBV7-3; clone_size: NA; cdr3_aa: CASSSQGRAYNEQFF; cdr3_nt: TGTGCCAGCAGCTCGCAGGGGCGTGCCTACAATGAGCAGTTCTTC
d_call: NA; j_call: TRBJ1-4; v_call: TRBV5-5; clone_size: once; cdr3_aa: CASSLSFVTGVEEKLFF; cdr3_nt: TGTGCCAGCAGCTTGAGCTTCGTCACGGGGGTTGAGGAAAAACTGTTTTTT
d_call: NA; j_call: TRBJ1-3; v_call: TRBV10-3; clone_size: NA; cdr3_aa: CAMSTSLSGNTIYF; cdr3_nt: TGTGCCATGAGTACTAGCTTATCTGGAAACACCATATATTTT
d_call: NA; j_call: TRBJ2-1; v_call: TRBV15; clone_size: NA; cdr3_aa: CATSRENEQFF; cdr3_nt: TGTGCCACCAGCAGAGAGAATGAGCAGTTCTTC
d_call: NA; j_call: TRBJ2-7; v_call: TRBV5-5; clone_size: NA; cdr3_aa: CASSLAGQTYEQYF; cdr3_nt: TGTGCCAGCAGCTTGGCCGGACAGACCTACGAGCAGTACTTC
d_call: TRBD1; j_call: TRBJ2-7; v_call: TRBV18; clone_size: NA; cdr3_aa: CASSPQGAYEQYF; cdr3_nt: TGTGCCAGCTCACCGCAGGGGGCCTACGAGCAGTACTTC
d_call: NA; j_call: TRBJ2-1; v_call: TRBV7-9; clone_size: NA; cdr3_aa: CASSVGVGFLQFF; cdr3_nt: TGTGCCAGCAGCGTCGGGGTGGGGTTCCTCCAGTTCTTC
d_call: TRBD1; j_call: TRBJ1-5; v_call: TRBV4-1; clone_size: NA; cdr3_aa: CASSPGGVSNQPQHF; cdr3_nt: TGCGCCAGCAGCCCAGGGGGGGTAAGCAATCAGCCCCAGCATTTT
d_call: NA; j_call: TRBJ2-3; v_call: TRBV11-3; clone_size: NA; cdr3_aa: CASSLGGANGQSDTQYF; cdr3_nt: TGTGCCAGCAGCTTAGGTGGAGCGAACGGACAGTCAGATACGCAGTATTTT
d_call: NA; j_call: TRBJ2-4; v_call: TRBV11-3; clone_size: once; cdr3_aa: CASSLDAGYIQYF; cdr3_nt: TGTGCCAGCAGCTTAGATGCGGGGTACATTCAGTACTTC
d_call: NA; j_call: TRBJ2-5; v_call: TRBV30; clone_size: NA; cdr3_aa: CAWMAETQYF; cdr3_nt: TGTGCCTGGATGGCAGAGACCCAGTACTTC
d_call: TRBD2; j_call: TRBJ2-1; v_call: TRBV11-1; clone_size: NA; cdr3_aa: CASSLFYGGAGDEQFF; cdr3_nt: TGTGCCAGCAGCTTATTCTACGGGGGGGCCGGGGATGAGCAGTTCTTC
d_call: NA; j_call: TRBJ2-1; v_call: TRBV7-8; clone_size: NA; cdr3_aa: CASSDQSRDEQFF; cdr3_nt: TGTGCCAGCAGCGACCAAAGTCGGGATGAGCAGTTCTTC
d_call: NA; j_call: TRBJ2-1; v_call: TRBV18; clone_size: once; cdr3_aa: CASSPFGKEQFF; cdr3_nt: TGTGCCAGCTCACCCTTTGGGAAGGAGCAGTTCTTC
d_call: NA; j_call: TRBJ2-1; v_call: TRBV5-4; clone_size: NA; cdr3_aa: CASSLGTGINNEQFF; cdr3_nt: TGTGCCAGCAGCTTGGGGACGGGGATTAACAATGAGCAGTTCTTC
d_call: NA; j_call: TRBJ2-3; v_call: TRBV7-6; clone_size: NA; cdr3_aa: CASSLGGPSDTQYF; cdr3_nt: TGTGCCAGCAGCTTAGGAGGCCCGTCCGATACGCAGTATTTT
d_call: NA; j_call: TRBJ2-3; v_call: TRBV11-1; clone_size: NA; cdr3_aa: CASSLGAATDTQYF; cdr3_nt: TGTGCCAGCAGCCTGGGAGCGGCCACAGATACGCAGTATTTT
d_call: NA; j_call: TRBJ1-2; v_call: TRBV10-1; clone_size: NA; cdr3_aa: CASAVGRFFGYTF; cdr3_nt: TGCGCCAGCGCGGTCGGGCGGTTCTTTGGCTACACCTTC
d_call: TRBD2; j_call: TRBJ2-4; v_call: TRBV4-3; clone_size: NA; cdr3_aa: CASSQDGRGGNIQYF; cdr3_nt: TGCGCCAGCAGCCAAGATGGGCGGGGGGGCAACATTCAGTACTTC
d_call: TRBD2; j_call: TRBJ2-1; v_call: TRBV12-3/TRBV12-4; clone_size: NA; cdr3_aa: CASSLVFRTSGRAAIYNEQFF; cdr3_nt: TGTGCCAGCAGTTTAGTTTTTCGGACTAGCGGGAGGGCCGCAATCTACAATGAGCAGTTCTTC
d_call: TRBD1; j_call: TRBJ2-1; v_call: TRBV13; clone_size: NA; cdr3_aa: CASKLRDSAYNEQFF; cdr3_nt: TGTGCCAGCAAACTCCGGGACAGTGCGTACAATGAGCAGTTCTTC
d_call: NA; j_call: TRBJ1-3; v_call: TRBV10-3; clone_size: few; cdr3_aa: CAISESGRASGNTIYF; cdr3_nt: TGTGCCATCAGTGAGTCCGGGCGAGCCTCTGGAAACACCATATATTTT
d_call: NA; j_call: TRBJ2-1; v_call: TRBV4-1; clone_size: NA; cdr3_aa: CASSQWLLQDNEQFF; cdr3_nt: TGCGCCAGCAGCCAATGGCTTCTCCAGGACAATGAGCAGTTCTTC
d_call: NA; j_call: TRBJ1-6; v_call: TRBV7-6; clone_size: NA; cdr3_aa: CASSFLGSPLHF; cdr3_nt: TGTGCCAGCAGCTTTCTCGGCTCACCCCTCCACTTT
d_call: NA; j_call: TRBJ2-1; v_call: TRBV5-6; clone_size: few; cdr3_aa: CASREMDPMGPKEQFF; cdr3_nt: TGTGCCAGCAGGGAGATGGATCCAATGGGGCCAAAGGAGCAGTTCTTC
d_call: TRBD2; j_call: TRBJ2-1; v_call: TRBV20-1; clone_size: NA; cdr3_aa: CSARGGSSYNEQFF; cdr3_nt: TGCAGTGCTAGGGGAGGGAGCTCCTACAATGAACAGTTCTTC
d_call: NA; j_call: TRBJ2-3; v_call: TRBV11-2; clone_size: NA; cdr3_aa: CASTLRGRSTDTQYF; cdr3_nt: TGTGCCAGCACCTTGCGGGGGCGGAGCACAGATACGCAGTATTTT
d_call: NA; j_call: TRBJ2-4; v_call: TRBV7-2; clone_size: NA; cdr3_aa: CASRGTLAKNIQYF; cdr3_nt: TGTGCCAGCAGGGGGACGTTAGCCAAAAACATTCAGTACTTC
d_call: NA; j_call: TRBJ1-2; v_call: TRBV30; clone_size: NA; cdr3_aa: CAWRKGGYGYTF; cdr3_nt: TGTGCCTGGAGGAAGGGAGGCTATGGCTACACCTTC
d_call: NA; j_call: TRBJ2-7; v_call: TRBV4-1; clone_size: NA; cdr3_aa: CASSQESRVPYEQYF; cdr3_nt: TGCGCCAGCAGCCAAGAGAGTCGGGTGCCCTACGAGCAGTACTTC
d_call: TRBD2; j_call: TRBJ2-2; v_call: TRBV3-1; clone_size: NA; cdr3_aa: CASSLGLAAKGGELFF; cdr3_nt: TGTGCCAGCAGCCTTGGACTAGCGGCGAAGGGCGGGGAGCTGTTTTTT
d_call: NA; j_call: TRBJ2-7; v_call: TRBV27; clone_size: NA; cdr3_aa: CASSLGRTYEQYF; cdr3_nt: TGTGCCAGCAGTTTAGGGAGAACCTACGAGCAGTACTTC
d_call: NA; j_call: TRBJ2-1; v_call: TRBV11-1; clone_size: NA; cdr3_aa: CASSSLGRTDEQFF; cdr3_nt: TGTGCCAGCAGCTCTTTGGGCCGTACGGATGAGCAGTTCTTC
d_call: TRBD2; j_call: TRBJ2-5; v_call: TRBV11-2; clone_size: NA; cdr3_aa: CASSLPEGAGLEETQYF; cdr3_nt: TGTGCCAGCAGCTTGCCGGAAGGAGCGGGGTTAGAAGAGACCCAGTACTTC
d_call: TRBD2; j_call: TRBJ2-2; v_call: TRBV5-1; clone_size: NA; cdr3_aa: CASSFSGRDTGELFF; cdr3_nt: TGCGCCAGCAGCTTTAGCGGGAGAGACACCGGGGAGCTGTTTTTT
d_call: NA; j_call: TRBJ1-2; v_call: TRBV12-3/TRBV12-4; clone_size: NA; cdr3_aa: CASSRGGGGYTF; cdr3_nt: TGTGCCAGCAGTAGGGGGGGTGGCGGCTACACCTTC
d_call: TRBD1; j_call: TRBJ2-1; v_call: TRBV11-3; clone_size: few; cdr3_aa: CASSLAGTGRNEQFF; cdr3_nt: TGTGCCAGCAGCTTAGCCGGGACAGGGAGAAATGAGCAGTTCTTC
d_call: NA; j_call: TRBJ2-5; v_call: TRBV11-2; clone_size: NA; cdr3_aa: CASSLQLGSQETQYF; cdr3_nt: TGTGCCAGCAGCTTACAGTTGGGCTCGCAAGAGACCCAGTACTTC
d_call: NA; j_call: TRBJ1-1; v_call: TRBV15; clone_size: few; cdr3_aa: CATSRDLTALNTEAFF; cdr3_nt: TGTGCCACCAGCAGAGATCTAACAGCGTTGAACACTGAAGCTTTCTTT
d_call: NA; j_call: TRBJ1-5; v_call: TRBV4-1; clone_size: NA; cdr3_aa: CASSHPGGANQPQHF; cdr3_nt: TGCGCCAGCAGCCATCCGGGGGGGGCGAATCAGCCCCAGCATTTT
d_call: NA; j_call: TRBJ1-5; v_call: TRBV13; clone_size: NA; cdr3_aa: CASVRDGQPYRPQHF; cdr3_nt: TGTGCCAGCGTGAGGGATGGACAGCCCTATCGGCCCCAGCATTTT